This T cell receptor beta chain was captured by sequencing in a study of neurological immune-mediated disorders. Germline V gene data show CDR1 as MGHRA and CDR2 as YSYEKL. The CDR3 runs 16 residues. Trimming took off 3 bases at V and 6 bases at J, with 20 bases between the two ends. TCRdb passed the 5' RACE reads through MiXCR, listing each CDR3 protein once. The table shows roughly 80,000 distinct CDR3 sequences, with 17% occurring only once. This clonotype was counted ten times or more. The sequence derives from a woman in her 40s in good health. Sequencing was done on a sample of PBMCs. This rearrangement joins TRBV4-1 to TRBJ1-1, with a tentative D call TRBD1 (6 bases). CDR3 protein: CASSHIRAGEGAEAFF. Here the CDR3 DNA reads TGCGCCAGCAGCCATATAAGGGCAGGGGAAGGGGCTGAAGCTTTCTTT.